Shown below are 18 T cell receptor beta chains from a single sample sequenced in a study of T cell responses to AZD1222 COVID-19 vaccine. Clones were sequenced by immunoSEQ multiplex PCR, and TCRdb holds only the in-frame ones, with some missing. Of 95,000 to 130,000 clones listed, around 94% are singletons. The starting material was peripheral blood, obtained on day 0 of AZD1222 vaccination. Receptor source: an adult in good health.

V usage is TRBV30 and J usage is TRBJ1-2; tentatively, D is TRBD1 (5 bases). V lost 4 bases to trimming and J lost 4 bases, with 19 bases between them. CDR1 is GTSNPN and CDR2 is SVGIG in the germline V gene (reference sequence). This CDR3 comprises 15 residues. The DNA for the CDR3 is TGTGCCTGGATAAGGCCGGGACGGGAGATCTATGGCTACACCTTC. This encodes CAWIRPGREIYGYTF.

V gene TRBV6-1 combines with J gene TRBJ1-5, with TRBD1 matching over 7 bases. The trim removed 2 bases at V and 2 bases at J, leaving 12 bases unmatched. The germline V gene has CDR1 MNHNS and CDR2 SASEGT. The CDR3 is made up of 18 amino acids. CDR3 bases: TGTGCCAGCAGTGAATTAGTTGCAGGGGGAAAGGGCAATCAGCCCCAGCATTTT. It encodes CASSELVAGGKGNQPQHF.

The rearrangement joins TRBV27 to TRBJ2-7; 9 bases agree with TRBD2. Trimming cost V 8 bases and J 1 base; bases outside gene matches: 18. The length of the CDR3 is 18 residues. CDR1 is MNHEY and CDR2 is SMNVEV in the germline V gene (reference sequence). The DNA of the CDR3 is TGTGCCAGCGGGGTTAGGGCTAGCGGGGCCATGGGGTCCTACGAGCAGTACTTC. As protein: CASGVRASGAMGSYEQYF.

This chain uses TRBV6-6 with TRBJ2-1; D perhaps matches TRBD1 (5 bases). The CDR3 has 19 residues. The germline V gene has CDR1 MNHNY and CDR2 SVGAGI (reference sequence). V lost 5 bases and J 4 bases, leaving 27 bases between the germline ends. Here the CDR3 DNA reads TGTGCCAGCAGTCTTCCAAGCATTTGGACAACCAAACAATACAATGAGCAGTTCTTC. Translated, it gives CASSLPSIWTTKQYNEQFF.

This clone has only one observation. The rearrangement uses TRBV11-1 and TRBJ1-2, with 7 bases that match TRBD1. Per germline, CDR1 SGHAT and CDR2 FQDESV (reference sequence). Trimming cost V 5 bases and J 5 bases; bases outside gene matches: 11. CDR3 size: 15 residues. CDR3 bases: TGTGCCAGCAGCCCCCGACAGGGCCCCAGTTATGGCTACACCTTC. Protein: CASSPRQGPSYGYTF.

This chain links TRBV27 with TRBJ2-2; D unclear. The CDR3 contains 15 residues. Trimming removed 2 bases at V and 1 base at J, with 8 bases between. Germline CDR1 is MNHEY and CDR2 is SMNVEV (reference sequence). This chain's CDR3 is CASSLRLGNTGELFF. The CDR3, as DNA: TGTGCCAGCAGTTTAAGACTGGGGAACACCGGGGAGCTGTTTTTT.

V and J are TRBV7-9 and TRBJ2-3; 10 positions match TRBD2. Germline-derived CDR1 and CDR2 are SEHNR and FQNEAQ (reference sequence). The CDR3 runs to 14 residues. V gave up 6 bases and J gave up 0 bases; unmatched junction bases: 0. This CDR3 is CASRTSGSTDTQYF. The CDR3 DNA reads TGTGCCAGCAGGACTAGCGGGAGCACAGATACGCAGTATTTT.

The gene calls are TRBV2 and TRBJ1-1; D remains unclear. V was cut by 5 bases and J by 2 bases, with 3 bases left in between. The germline V gene has CDR1 SNHLY and CDR2 FYNNEI. This CDR3 is built from 11 residues. CDR3 DNA: TGTGCCAGCAGTCGAAACACTGAAGCTTTCTTT. Its translation: CASSRNTEAFF.

The rearrangement uses TRBV5-4 and TRBJ1-2, with TRBD1 matching over 9 bases. CDR1 is SGHNT, CDR2 YYREEE, per germline (reference sequence). The CDR3 spans 17 residues. After removal of 3 bases from V and 12 bases from J, the junction contained 21 bases not matched to a gene. In DNA form, the CDR3 reads TGTGCCAGCAGCTCCCCAATGTCGGGACAGGGAATGGGGATGGACACCTTC. Its protein product is CASSSPMSGQGMGMDTF.

This chain joins TRBV28 and TRBJ2-1; 10 bases agree with TRBD2. CDR1 MDHEN and CDR2 SYDVKM come from the germline V gene. J was trimmed by 4 bases and V by 6 bases; bases with no gene match: 6. The CDR3 consists of 15 residues. The CDR3: CASSRPSGGYNEQFF. The CDR3, as DNA: TGTGCCAGCAGCCGACCTAGCGGGGGTTACAATGAGCAGTTCTTC.

This chain links TRBV6-5 with TRBJ2-1; D not resolved. In germline, CDR1 is MNHEY, CDR2 SVGAGI. The CDR3 is 13 amino acids. The V end lost 7 bases, the J end lost 8 bases, and 15 bases lay between the germline ends. The CDR3 nucleotides read TGTGCCAGCATCCGGACCTCCGGCCATGAGCAGTTCTTC. Its translation: CASIRTSGHEQFF.

This chain uses TRBV2 with TRBJ1-5; D perhaps matches TRBD1 (5 bases). V lost 5 bases to trimming and J lost 7 bases, with 15 bases between them. The CDR3 length is 14 residues. Germline lookup yields CDR1 SNHLY and CDR2 FYNNEI. This CDR3 is CASSYRGAGQPQHF. The CDR3 region has the DNA TGTGCCAGCAGTTATAGGGGCGCGGGGCAGCCCCAGCATTTT.

This chain uses TRBV5-6 with TRBJ1-1, with TRBD1 matching over 9 bases. The CDR3 is made up of 17 amino acids. Losses at the gene ends were 2 bases for V and 3 bases for J; bases not matched to a gene: 11. Germline V gene data show CDR1 as SGHDT and CDR2 as YYEEEE. The chain's CDR3 is CASSFGTGIEMDTEAFF. In DNA form, the CDR3 reads TGTGCCAGCAGCTTCGGGACAGGGATAGAAATGGACACTGAAGCTTTCTTT.

Comments on this clone: The same CDR3 is also encoded by other DNA sequences in this sample. The chain combines TRBV5-1 with TRBJ1-4; D is unresolved. Trimming left V 5 bases short and J 4 bases short, with 12 bases between. CDR3 size: 14 residues. Germline-derived CDR1 and CDR2 are SGHRS and YFSETQ. CDR3 DNA: TGCGCCAGCAGTTTAACCGGTATTAATGAAAAACTGTTTTTT. This gives the protein CASSLTGINEKLFF. The entire variable domain, with the rest obtained from reference TRBV5-1 and TRBJ1-4, is as follows: KAGVTQTPRYLIKTRGQQVTLSCSPISGHRSVSWYQQTPGQGLQFLFEYFSETQRNKGNFPGRFSGRQFSNSRSEMNVSTLELGDSALYLCASSLTGINEKLFFGSGTQLSVL.

This clone was counted a single time. The chain joins TRBV30 to TRBJ1-5, with a possible D match to TRBD1 (6 bases). This CDR3 region has 14 residues. Germline V gene sequence: CDR1 GTSNPN, CDR2 SVGIG (reference sequence). Deletions cut 2 bases from V and 5 bases from J, with 13 bases between. CDR3: CAWSSTGMDQPQHF. CDR3 bases: TGTGCCTGGAGTTCAACAGGGATGGATCAGCCCCAGCATTTT.

This chain joins TRBV11-2 and TRBJ2-1; D perhaps matches TRBD2 (5 bases). Per germline, CDR1 SGHAT and CDR2 FQNNGV. The CDR3 runs 16 residues. Trimming left V 4 bases short and J 2 bases short, with 15 bases between. The CDR3 region is CASSSPRGRTYNEQFF. CDR3 bases: TGTGCCAGCAGCTCCCCCCGAGGGAGAACCTACAATGAGCAGTTCTTC. The variable domain in full, completed from reference TRBV11-2 and TRBJ2-1, reads EAGVAQSPRYKIIEKRQSVAFWCNPISGHATLYWYQQILGQGPKLLIQFQNNGVVDDSQLPKDRFSAERLKGVDSTLKIQPAKLEDSAVYLCASSSPRGRTYNEQFFGPGTRLTVL.

The V and J genes are TRBV6-2 or TRBV6-3 and TRBJ2-3, with a weak D call TRBD1 (5 bases). The V gene's germline CDR1 is MNHEY and CDR2 SVGEGT. The CDR3 sequence is 17 residues long. V was pared by 5 bases and J by 0 bases, with 18 bases between. The CDR3 loop is CASSRRPRATSTDTQYF. The CDR3 DNA sequence: TGTGCCAGCAGTCGGAGACCCAGGGCTACTAGCACAGATACGCAGTATTTT.

V is TRBV4-1 and J is TRBJ2-5; D may be TRBD1 or TRBD2 (5 bases each). The CDR3 runs to 15 residues. Trimming removed 0 bases at V and 2 bases at J, with 10 bases between. Germline loops: CDR1 MGHRA, CDR2 YSYEKL. The DNA for the CDR3 is TGCGCCAGCAGCCAAGATCCGGGACGGCAAGAGACCCAGTACTTC. As protein: CASSQDPGRQETQYF.